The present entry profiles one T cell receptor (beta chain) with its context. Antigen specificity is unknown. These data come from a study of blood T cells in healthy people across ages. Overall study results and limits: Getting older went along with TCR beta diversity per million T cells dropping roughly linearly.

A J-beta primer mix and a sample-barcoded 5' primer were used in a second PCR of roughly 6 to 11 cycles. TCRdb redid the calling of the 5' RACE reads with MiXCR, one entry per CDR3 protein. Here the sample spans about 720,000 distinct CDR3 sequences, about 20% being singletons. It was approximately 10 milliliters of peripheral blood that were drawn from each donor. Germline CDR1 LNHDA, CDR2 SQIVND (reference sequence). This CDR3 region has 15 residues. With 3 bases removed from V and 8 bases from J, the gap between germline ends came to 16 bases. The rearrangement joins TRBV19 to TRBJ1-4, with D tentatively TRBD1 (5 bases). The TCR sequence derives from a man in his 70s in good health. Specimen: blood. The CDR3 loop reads CASSIVGERGEKLFF. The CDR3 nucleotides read TGTGCCAGTAGTATCGTCGGGGAGCGGGGCGAAAAACTGTTTTTT.